This T cell receptor beta chain was identified during a study of Tregs in tolerant kidney transplant recipients. Study in general: CD4+CD25+CD127- cells came from approximately 3-day belatacept mixed lymphocyte reactions, some with roughly 5-day graft donor restimulation. Broader study findings: Activated donor B cell expansion appeared to reveal the most relevant donor-specific TCRbeta repertoire. This study did not directly address biological reproducibility.

As concerns this clone: Its antigen is not known.

The repertoire was sequenced with immunoSEQ multiplex PCR; TCRdb's copy has only in-frame clones and lacks some. The profile shows about 44,000 clones, roughly 95% of them singletons. Input material: Tregs from blood cultured with allogeneic cells. The clonotype was recovered from a human donor in good health.

The CDR3 DNA reads TGCAGTGCGGTAGACGAAAAACTGTTTTTT. Translated: CSAVDEKLFF. The chain is built from TRBV20-1 and TRBJ1-4, with no clear D. Per germline, CDR1 DFQATT and CDR2 SNEGSKA (reference sequence). Trimming removed 6 bases at V and 8 bases at J, with 7 bases between. This CDR3 region has 10 residues.